This T cell receptor beta chain came from a study of immune heterogeneity within non-small cell lung tumors. Bulk tumor genomic DNA was the template, and each sample received 450 to 650 ng. Biopsy collection occurred during surgery, with several far-apart biopsies per primary tumor. Samples came from untreated patients having curative surgery for newly diagnosed non-small cell lung cancer. CDR1 and CDR2 from the germline V gene are LNHNV and YYDKDF (reference sequence). V dropped 0 bases and J dropped 5 bases, with 9 bases sitting between them. The CDR3 spans 14 residues. This clonotype was seen a few times. Multiplex PCR (32 V and 13 J primers) was used to amplify the TCR beta CDR3. TCRdb analysed the multiplex PCR reads with MiXCR anew, one entry per CDR3 protein. This sample has some 14,000 distinct CDR3 sequences, with over 25% found just once.

The sequenced material came from lung tumor tissue. The chain combines TRBV15 with TRBJ2-3, with TRBD2 as a possible D gene (5 bases). The clonotype comes from a man aged 40-50 years with non-small cell lung cancer. The CDR3, as DNA: TGTGCCACCAGCAGAGAGGGCGGGCAAGATACGCAGTATTTT. Protein sequence: CATSREGGQDTQYF.